This T cell receptor (beta chain) was obtained from a study of CD8 T cells in ankylosing spondylitis. General study findings and limits: About 8 highly homologous variants made up a TCR beta motif, and this motif appeared characteristic of ankylosing spondylitis blood. Disease-linked clones were found to be CD8+ and relatively rare in peripheral blood. In ankylosing spondylitis patients, matched synovial fluid reportedly showed significant enrichment of disease-linked clones.

Trimming stripped 6 bases from V and 7 bases from J, with 16 bases between. The CDR3 runs to 14 residues. 5'-RACE, quantitative and with molecular barcodes, yielded the TCR beta libraries. Each CDR3 protein is one row after TCRdb ran MiXCR on the 5' RACE reads. The repertoire holds 500,000 to 650,000 distinct CDR3 sequences, with over 4% as singletons. This clonotype was counted at least ten times. Its matching antigen is unknown. The chain employs TRBV12-3 or TRBV12-4 and TRBJ1-5; D not resolved. Sequencing was performed on blood, either unsorted or a sorted T cell fraction (not recorded which). The TCR comes from a male donor with ankylosing spondylitis. The CDR3 spells CASSQWSGGQPQHF. DNA for the CDR3: TGTGCCAGCAGCCAATGGTCCGGCGGACAGCCCCAGCATTTT.